The entry that follows covers one TCR beta chain sequence. This sample was taken from a study of blood T cell repertoires in COVID-19. Across the study: T cells, B-cell-depleted T cells, or PBMCs provided the cDNA or gDNA that served as material.

CDR1 and CDR2 from the germline V gene are LNHDA and SQIVND (reference sequence). V trimming: 9 bases; J trimming: 6 bases; junction bases outside the gene matches: 14. The CDR3 consists of 15 residues. The data were produced by immunoSEQ multiplex PCR, yet TCRdb's version contains in-frame clones alone and is incomplete. The sample lists about 100,000 clones; 70% to 80% were seen once. The chain combines TRBV19 with TRBJ1-5, with 7 nucleotides matching TRBD1. The source material was peripheral blood. This clonotype was obtained from a man aged 55 to 70 with active or convalescent COVID-19. In nucleotides, the CDR3 is TGTGCCAGCAGTGAGTCCAGGGGGGTGACTCAGCCCCAGCATTTT. Translating gives CASSESRGVTQPQHF.